A single sample gave rise to the 16 T cell receptor beta chains below, sequenced in a study of blood T cell repertoires in COVID-19. Here immunoSEQ multiplex PCR was the method, and the copy in TCRdb shows in-frame clones only, minus some. The table has around 140,000 clones, around 87% seen once. Input material: PBMCs or T cells enriched from blood (not recorded which). These receptors came from a man aged 55-75 years who had recovered from COVID-19.

As for this clone: The same CDR3 is also encoded by other DNA sequences in this sample. This chain connects TRBV29-1 to TRBJ2-2, with 7 bases that match TRBD2. Trimming took 4 bases from V and 5 from J; bases not matched to a gene: 7. Germline V gene data show CDR1 as SQVTM and CDR2 as ANQGSEA. There are 14 residues in the CDR3. The CDR3: CSVGTSGGTGELFF. As DNA, the CDR3 is TGCAGCGTTGGGACTAGTGGGGGAACCGGGGAGCTGTTTTTT.

This rearrangement joins TRBV4-1 to TRBJ1-5; D unresolved. CDR1 and CDR2 (germline): MGHRA, YSYEKL. This CDR3 spans 15 amino acids. Trimming took 4 bases from V and 5 from J, leaving 15 bases between them. Written as DNA, the CDR3 is TGCGCCAGCAGCCTTGACTACGAAACGGATCAGCCCCAGCATTTT. The encoded protein is CASSLDYETDQPQHF.

V is TRBV9 and J is TRBJ1-1; a weak D match, TRBD1 (6 bases). Trimming removed 0 bases from V and 0 bases from J, with 9 bases in between. Germline lookup yields CDR1 SGDLS and CDR2 YYNGEE. This CDR3 has 15 amino acids. DNA of the CDR3: TGTGCCAGCAGCGTAGAGGGGGGGATGAACACTGAAGCTTTCTTT. It specifies CASSVEGGMNTEAFF.

This clone appeared a single time. This chain connects TRBV28 to TRBJ2-5; 10 bases agree with TRBD2. CDR1 and CDR2 from the germline V gene are MDHEN and SYDVKM. Germline trimming cut 6 bases from V and 3 bases from J; bases unmatched to any gene: 10. The CDR3 sequence is 16 residues long. The CDR3 region has the DNA TGTGCCAGCAGCCGCCCCCTAGCGGGAGTTAAAGAGACCCAGTACTTC. Its protein is CASSRPLAGVKETQYF.

This sequence joins TRBV9 and TRBJ2-1; maybe TRBD1 (6 bases). V lost 4 bases, J lost 1 base, and 15 bases lay in between. In germline, CDR1 is SGDLS, CDR2 YYNGEE. The CDR3 spans 16 residues. The CDR3: CASSYRTDPSYNEQFF. CDR3 in DNA: TGTGCCAGCAGCTACCGGACAGATCCTTCCTACAATGAGCAGTTCTTC. The full variable domain, rest sourced from reference TRBV9 and TRBJ2-1, is DSGVTQTPKHLITATGQRVTLRCSPRSGDLSVYWYQQSLDQGLQFLIQYYNGEERAKGNILERFSAQQFPDLHSELNLSSLELGDSALYFCASSYRTDPSYNEQFFGPGTRLTVL.

The genes are TRBV2 and TRBJ1-1; unclear D gene. Germline-derived CDR1 and CDR2 are SNHLY and FYNNEI. The CDR3 is made up of 13 amino acids. V lost 4 bases, J lost 0 bases, and 6 bases lay in between. The CDR3, as DNA: TGTGCCAGCAGTGTTAACATGAACACTGAAGCTTTCTTT. Translating gives CASSVNMNTEAFF.

This clone is a singleton in its sample. The chain carries TRBV5-4 and TRBJ2-5; weak D call: TRBD1 (5 bases). CDR1 is SGHNT and CDR2 is YYREEE in the germline V gene (reference sequence). The V end was cut by 9 bases, the J end by 4 bases, with 13 bases between. This CDR3 has 12 amino acids. Written as DNA, the CDR3 is TGTGCCACCTCGACAGATCTAGAGACCCAGTACTTC. Amino acids: CATSTDLETQYF.

J is TRBJ1-4 and V is TRBV11-2; 7 nucleotides align to TRBD1. Unmatched junction bases numbered 8, after V lost 2 bases and J lost 8 bases. In germline, CDR1 is SGHAT, CDR2 FQNNGV. This CDR3 comprises 15 residues. CDR3 sequence reads: CASSLLLGQQEKLFF. The CDR3 DNA reads TGTGCCAGCAGCTTACTCTTGGGACAGCAAGAAAAACTGTTTTTT.

V usage is TRBV18 and J usage is TRBJ2-3; 10 positions match TRBD2. V shed 6 bases and J 2 bases; nucleotides not matched to a gene: 5. CDR1 and CDR2 from the germline V gene are KGHSH and LQKENI. The CDR3 runs to 15 residues. The CDR3 coding sequence is TGTGCCAGCTCGCCCACTAGCGGGAACACAGATACGCAGTATTTT. The encoded protein is CASSPTSGNTDTQYF.

The genes are TRBV28 and TRBJ2-7; possibly TRBD2 for D (5 bases). Trimming removed 2 bases from V and 4 bases from J, with 12 bases in between. The CDR3 covers 14 residues. CDR1 is MDHEN and CDR2 is SYDVKM in the germline V gene. The CDR3 region has the DNA TGTGCCAGCAGTTTAGGACTGTCAACTTACGAGCAGTACTTC. Translating gives CASSLGLSTYEQYF. The full variable domain, completed using reference TRBV28 and TRBJ2-7, is DVKVTQSSRYLVKRTGEKVFLECVQDMDHENMFWYRQDPGLGLRLIYFSYDVKMKEKGDIPEGYSVSREKKERFSLILESASTNQTSMYLCASSLGLSTYEQYFGPGTRLTVT.

The chain is built from TRBV27 and TRBJ1-1; weak D call: TRBD1 (5 bases). Germline values: CDR1 MNHEY, CDR2 SMNVEV (reference sequence). Trimming removed 2 bases from V and 8 bases from J, with 12 bases in between. The CDR3 extends over 13 amino acids. This CDR3 reads CASSLRQPLEAFF. The DNA for the CDR3 is TGTGCCAGCAGTTTAAGACAGCCACTCGAAGCTTTCTTT.

This chain connects TRBV4-1 to TRBJ1-3; 8 bases agree with TRBD1. With V trimmed by 3 bases and J by 2 bases, 6 bases remained unmatched. The length of the CDR3 is 16 residues. Per germline, CDR1 MGHRA and CDR2 YSYEKL. In DNA, the CDR3 is TGCGCCAGCAGCCAGCAGCGGACAGGGACTGGAAACACCATATATTTT. Its translation is CASSQQRTGTGNTIYF.

CDR3 coding DNA: TGTGCCAAGATTAAAGGGGCGACCCCCACCTACGAGCAGTACTTC. Protein sequence: CAKIKGATPTYEQYF. The chain is built from TRBV12-1 and TRBJ2-7; TRBD1, the D gene given by the table, was not confirmed from the DNA. TRBV12-1 is described as a pseudogene. CDR3 length: 15 amino acids.

The chain recombines TRBV6-5 with TRBJ1-6; a possible D gene is TRBD1 (6 bases). Trimming stripped 2 bases from V and 9 bases from J, with 14 bases between. This CDR3 spans 15 amino acids. The germline V gene has CDR1 MNHEY and CDR2 SVGAGI. Here the CDR3 DNA reads TGTGCCAGCAGTTACATCCAGGGGAAGGGTTCACCCCTCCACTTT. It is translated as CASSYIQGKGSPLHF.

This clone came up a few times. The genes are TRBV7-9 and TRBJ2-7, with D unresolved. The CDR3 is made up of 15 amino acids. Germline V gene lookup returns CDR1 SEHNR and CDR2 FQNEAQ (reference sequence). Trimming took off 5 bases at V and 4 bases at J, with 18 bases between the two ends. The CDR3, as DNA: TGTGCCAGCAGCCCCCCTTTTAGAGTCGGTTACGAGCAGTACTTC. This encodes CASSPPFRVGYEQYF.

The chain combines TRBV11-3 with TRBJ2-3; 9 bases line up with TRBD1. The CDR3 has 14 amino acids. With V trimmed by 5 bases and J by 5 bases, 5 bases remained unmatched. Germline CDR1 is SGHNT and CDR2 is YENEEA. The CDR3 DNA reads as TGTGCCAGCAGCCCGGGACAGGGTGGAGATACGCAGTATTTT. Translating gives CASSPGQGGDTQYF.